The clone carrying this T cell receptor (beta chain) turned up a few times. A sample-barcoded 5' primer and a J-beta primer mix were used in a second PCR of about 7 to 11 cycles. Using its own MiXCR run on the 5' RACE reads, TCRdb lists one record per CDR3 protein. The repertoire includes over 450,000 distinct CDR3 sequences, 24% of them detected once, and less than 9% sits in the top ten. This record comes from a study of blood T cells in healthy people across ages. The CDR3 spans 13 residues. V was trimmed by 5 bases and J by 4 bases, leaving 12 bases between them. These data were likewise used in another study, on T cells of mothers and their children.

This clonotype was obtained from a boy aged 5-17 years in good health. The chain combines TRBV12-3 or TRBV12-4 with TRBJ2-7; D gene uncertain. The sample taken for sequencing was blood. CDR3 sequence: CASSPDGRYEQYF. In DNA, the CDR3 is TGTGCCAGCAGTCCTGACGGGCGATACGAGCAGTACTTC.